This T cell receptor (beta chain) was documented in a study of shared clonotypes between healthy human individuals. Findings of the study overall: The study found approximately 5% of naive CD4 clonotypes shared across several donors. Depth was large, yet rarefaction showed that sorted-subset sequencing was incomplete.

A remark on this clone: Its target is unknown.

CDR1 SGHVS and CDR2 FQNEAQ come from the germline V gene. Trimming took off 2 bases at V and 2 bases at J, with 10 bases between the two ends. The CDR3 spans 15 residues. The method was immunoSEQ multiplex PCR; TCRdb's version includes in-frame clones alone and lacks a portion of them. The sample has some 2,500,000 clones, roughly 93% seen once. Sequenced material: naive CD4+ T cells from PBMCs. The subset denotes: CD45RA+ positively selected. The rearrangement links TRBV7-8 to TRBJ2-1; maybe TRBD1 (6 bases). The origin of this receptor is a man aged 18 to 29 in good health. Some clones in this sample may be carry-over from other donors' samples. CDR3 sequence (DNA): TGTGCCAGCAGCTTAAACAGGGTCCCCTACAATGAGCAGTTCTTC. Protein: CASSLNRVPYNEQFF.